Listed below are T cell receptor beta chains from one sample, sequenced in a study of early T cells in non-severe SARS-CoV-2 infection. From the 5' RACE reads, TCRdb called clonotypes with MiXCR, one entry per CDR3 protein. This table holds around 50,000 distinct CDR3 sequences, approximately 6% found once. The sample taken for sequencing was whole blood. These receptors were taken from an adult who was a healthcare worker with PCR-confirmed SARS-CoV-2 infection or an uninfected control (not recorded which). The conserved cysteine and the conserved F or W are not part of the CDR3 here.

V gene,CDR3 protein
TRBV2,ASSGTSGTSTDTQY
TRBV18,ASSPEDVGANYGYT
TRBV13,ASSFQDNTEAF
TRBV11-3,ASSSRSGSTGELF
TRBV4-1,ASSQDYTGKNGYT
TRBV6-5,ASTERLAGAEQY
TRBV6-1,ASSESWGGGNTEAF
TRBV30,AWTGEGASYNEQF
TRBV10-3,AISDTGGRRYEQY
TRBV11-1,ASTLGTGGGANVLT
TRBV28,ASHGTGLGSEAF
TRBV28,ASSQPQGAYNEQF
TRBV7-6,ASSLERSYNEQF
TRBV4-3,ASSQESGGYNEQF
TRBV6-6,ASTLYRGDTEAF
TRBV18,ASSFEGGEAF
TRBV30,AWTIKDRGIPEAF
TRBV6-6,ASRPGTGGAGELF
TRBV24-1,ATRAGAGTGELF
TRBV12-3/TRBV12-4,ASSRTGGGYT
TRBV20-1,SAKTGPLGDTQY
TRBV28,ASSLGNGGIAKNIQY
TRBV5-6,ASSLRGPLYEQY
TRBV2,ASSARTGAGELF
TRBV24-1,ATRGQGYNEQF
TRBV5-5,ASSSRFPVLDTEAF
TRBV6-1,ASSPAGGGEQY
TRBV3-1,ASSQVQETQY
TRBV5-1,ASSLGRIPGGYT
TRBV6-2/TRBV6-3,ASRKLGLETQY
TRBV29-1,SVGEGVNTEAF
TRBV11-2,ASRSPGRTYGYT
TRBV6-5,ASSRGGTEAF
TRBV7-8,ASGTIRINVDSWTYEQY
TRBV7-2,ASSVDRTLNYEQY
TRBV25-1,ASRGPLTGELF
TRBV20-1,SAPRQALNTEAF
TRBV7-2,ASSFERRQY
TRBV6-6,ASSTTGQGGSYEQY